The TCR beta chain under discussion was sequenced for a study of post-analysis software for immune sequencing data. About the study: Relapsing-remitting, secondary progressive and progressive-relapsing forms made up the multiple sclerosis disease courses.

This CDR3 spans 14 amino acids. J lost 1 base, V lost 3 bases, and 1 base had no gene match. With respect to this clonotype: No antigen is known for it.

Study-wide findings and caveats: Comparison with controls showed significantly lower normalized Chao1 diversity in multiple sclerosis patients. Included in a set of about 5 TRBV segments more frequent in patients than controls were TRBV5-6, TRBV5-1 and TRBV20-1. Analysis by F measure revealed that same-batch samples clustered strongly together.

Tagging with unique molecular identifiers was a feature of the TCR beta cDNA libraries. TCRdb re-called the PCR reads with MiXCR, one entry per CDR3 protein. This table has 350,000 to 500,000 distinct CDR3 sequences, 30% to 45% appearing once. The sample taken for sequencing was blood. The chain employs TRBV12-3 or TRBV12-4 and TRBJ1-1; 8 nucleotides agree with TRBD1. The receptor was derived from a girl aged 2-15 years with multiple sclerosis. CDR3 sequence: CASSFRGRNTEAFF. The CDR3 DNA reads TGTGCCAGCAGTTTCAGGGGGCGGAACACTGAAGCTTTCTTT.